The 8 T cell receptor beta chains below all came from one sample that was sequenced in a study of cytomegalovirus exposure and HLA in healthy donors. The primer mix had 60 Vbeta and 13 Jbeta primers. Libraries were prepared by immunoSEQ multiplex PCR; TCRdb keeps only in-frame clonotypes and omits some of them. The sample carries about 120,000 clones, around four fifths recorded once. The specimen sequenced was PBMCs. These TCRs come from a female donor in good health and CMV-seronegative.

This clone was picked up one time. The chain employs TRBV18 and TRBJ1-1, with unresolved D. The V end lost 3 bases, the J end lost 10 bases, and 18 bases lay between the germline ends. Germline-derived CDR1 and CDR2 are KGHSH and LQKENI. The CDR3 consists of 14 residues. This CDR3 is CASSPTMAGERAFF. The DNA of the CDR3 is TGTGCCAGCTCACCTACCATGGCGGGTGAGCGAGCTTTCTTT.

This chain joins TRBV7-9 and TRBJ1-4; perhaps TRBD1 as D (5 bases). Germline CDR1 and CDR2: SEHNR and FQNEAQ (reference sequence). Trimming left V 1 base short and J 5 bases short, with 11 bases between. There are 15 residues in the CDR3. CDR3 sequence (DNA): TGTGCCAGCAGCTTAGAGGGGTACATAAATGAAAAACTGTTTTTT. Its protein product is CASSLEGYINEKLFF.

This clone has a single count. The CDR3 DNA sequence: TGTGCCAGCAGTGAAGAGTCCGGGACAGGGGTCTCCCCGTCCTACAATGAGCAGTTCTTC. Protein: CASSEESGTGVSPSYNEQFF. The chain employs TRBV2 and TRBJ2-1; 10 bases are a match to TRBD1. Germline V CDR1 and CDR2: SNHLY, FYNNEI. The CDR3 has 20 amino acids. The junction had 13 bases not matched to a gene; V was cut back by 1 base and J by 1 base. Based on the CDR3 plus reference TRBV2 and TRBJ2-1, the full variable domain is EPEVTQTPSHQVTQMGQEVILRCVPISNHLYFYWYRQILGQKVEFLVSFYNNEISEKSEIFDDQFSVERPDGSNFTLKIRSTKLEDSAMYFCASSEESGTGVSPSYNEQFFGPGTRLTVL.

The chain is built from TRBV30 and TRBJ2-1; D might be TRBD1 (5 bases). Germline V lookup: CDR1 GTSNPN, CDR2 SVGIG (reference sequence). The V end lost 1 base, the J end lost 0 bases, and 16 bases lay between the germline ends. This CDR3 has 17 residues. The CDR3 nucleotides are TGTGCCTGGAGTGCCGACCGGACACCGAGCTCCTACAATGAGCAGTTCTTC. Residues: CAWSADRTPSSYNEQFF.

The rearrangement joins TRBV4-3 to TRBJ2-1; a weak D match, TRBD2 (6 bases). Trimming cost V 0 bases and J 4 bases, with 7 bases left between them. Germline V gives CDR1 LGHNA, CDR2 YSLEER. This CDR3 is 14 amino acids long. In nucleotides, the CDR3 is TGCGCCAGCAGCCAAGACGGGAGATACAATGAGCAGTTCTTC. Translation gives CASSQDGRYNEQFF.

The chain carries TRBV9 and TRBJ2-1; D is possibly TRBD2 (5 bases). This CDR3 is built from 14 residues. Germline CDR1 is SGDLS and CDR2 is YYNGEE. V lost 7 bases and J 5 bases, leaving 16 bases between the germline ends. In DNA, the CDR3 is TGTGCCAGCGGAAGGCTAGCAGACCACAATGAGCAGTTCTTC. This gives the protein CASGRLADHNEQFF.

This clone was seen only once. The gene calls are TRBV5-6 and TRBJ2-2; D might be TRBD2 (6 bases). Trimming left V 0 bases short and J 1 base short, with 16 bases between. From germline, CDR1 is SGHDT and CDR2 YYEEEE. The CDR3 length is 18 residues. CDR3 in DNA: TGTGCCAGCAGCTTGGGAGGTTGGGGTAGCGGGAACACCGGGGAGCTGTTTTTT. Its translation is CASSLGGWGSGNTGELFF.

J is TRBJ2-1 and V is TRBV19; 10 positions agree with TRBD1. V shed 3 bases and J 6 bases; nucleotides not matched to a gene: 5. CDR1 is LNHDA, CDR2 SQIVND, per germline (reference sequence). The CDR3 loop spans 15 amino acids. The CDR3 region has the DNA TGTGCCAGTAGTATGAGGGACAGGGGACTCAATGAGCAGTTCTTC. Translating gives CASSMRDRGLNEQFF.